These 15 T cell receptor beta chains came from one sample sequenced in a study of blood T cell repertoires in COVID-19. TCRdb keeps only in-frame clones here, not all; method: immunoSEQ multiplex PCR. In the table there are around 120,000 clones, over 75% of which are singletons. Source material: peripheral blood. These receptors all come from a man aged 45-65 years with acute or convalescent COVID-19.

The chain uses TRBV7-2 and TRBJ2-1; a possible D gene is TRBD1 (7 bases). CDR1 is SGHTA and CDR2 is FQGNSA in the germline V gene. Trimming removed 9 bases at V and 3 bases at J, with 15 bases between. The CDR3 is 14 residues long. In DNA form, the CDR3 reads TGTGCCAGGGAGGGACAGATGGACTACAATGAGCAGTTCTTC. The encoded protein is CAREGQMDYNEQFF.

The rearrangement uses TRBV7-2 and TRBJ2-7, with 9 bases fitting TRBD1. This CDR3 is 14 amino acids long. CDR1 is SGHTA, CDR2 FQGNSA, per germline. V lost 1 base, J lost 4 bases, and 2 bases stayed unmatched. The CDR3 protein is CASSLGTGVYEQYF. The DNA for the CDR3 is TGTGCCAGCAGCTTAGGGACAGGGGTGTACGAGCAGTACTTC.

V and J are TRBV5-1 and TRBJ2-3, with a possible D match to TRBD2 (6 bases). CDR3 length: 13 residues. CDR1 and CDR2 (germline): SGHRS, YFSETQ. Trimming pared 10 bases from V and 0 bases from J, leaving 12 bases between. The CDR3 DNA sequence: TGCGCCTCGGAGGAGGGGAGCACAGATACGCAGTATTTT. Translating gives CASEEGSTDTQYF.

The rearrangement joins TRBV7-2 to TRBJ2-5; D perhaps matches TRBD2 (7 bases). Germline CDR1 reads SGHTA; CDR2 reads FQGNSA. The V end was cut by 2 bases, the J end by 4 bases, with 14 bases between. CDR3 length equals 15 residues. CDR3 DNA: TGTGCCAGCAGCTTACTGGGGGGGCGTGGAGAGACCCAGTACTTC. Translation gives CASSLLGGRGETQYF.

The chain combines TRBV2 with TRBJ1-4, with 7 bases that match TRBD1. The V segment lost 5 bases and the J segment 5 bases; nucleotides outside the gene matches: 8. The CDR3 covers 15 residues. The germline V gene has CDR1 SNHLY and CDR2 FYNNEI. CDR3 in amino acids: CASSIQGVPNEKLFF. The CDR3 bases are TGTGCCAGCAGTATTCAGGGGGTCCCCAATGAAAAACTGTTTTTT.

The CDR3 nucleotides are TGTGCCAGCAGCCGACCTCGGGGGGCCTTGGCGCAGTACTTC. As protein: CASSRPRGALAQYF. The chain combines TRBV2 with TRBJ2-7, with D possibly being TRBD2 (7 bases). The CDR3 runs 14 residues. V shed 6 bases and J shed 9 bases, with 21 bases lying between them. CDR1 and CDR2 from the germline V gene are SNHLY and FYNNEI.

This rearrangement joins TRBV29-1 to TRBJ1-1, with no clear D. The V and J ends lost 7 bases and 1 base respectively, with 10 bases between them. CDR1 is SQVTM and CDR2 is ANQGSEA in the germline V gene. The length of the CDR3 is 12 residues. CDR3 DNA sequence: TGCAGCGCCCTACCCCAGAACACTGAAGCTTTCTTT. The encoded protein is CSALPQNTEAFF.

V is TRBV5-5 and J is TRBJ1-6, with D tentatively TRBD1 (6 bases). The germline CDR1 and CDR2 sequences are SGHKS and YYEKEE (reference sequence). The V end lost 7 bases, the J end lost 5 bases, and 10 bases lay between the germline ends. This CDR3 is built from 13 residues. The DNA for the CDR3 is TGTGCCAGCCAGGGGAGGGATAATTCACCCCTCCACTTT. Translated: CASQGRDNSPLHF. The full variable domain, in which reference TRBV5-5 and TRBJ1-6 provide the parts outside the CDR3, is DAGVTQSPTHLIKTRGQQVTLRCSPISGHKSVSWYQQVLGQGPQFIFQYYEKEERGRGNFPDRFSARQFPNYSSELNVNALLLGDSALYLCASQGRDNSPLHFGNGTRLTVT.

The J gene is TRBJ1-5, the V gene TRBV5-6; 7 bases align to TRBD1. After removal of 4 bases from V and 7 bases from J, the junction contained 14 bases not matched to a gene. CDR1 and CDR2 from the germline V gene are SGHDT and YYEEEE. This CDR3 has 16 amino acids. This chain's CDR3 is CASSPQGGRGGQPQHF. The CDR3 nucleotides read TGTGCCAGCAGCCCGCAGGGGGGCCGGGGCGGGCAGCCCCAGCATTTT.

This rearrangement joins TRBV6-6 to TRBJ2-7, with 8 bases identical to TRBD1. V was clipped by 5 bases and J by 3 bases; unmatched bases: 6. The CDR3 is 14 residues long. Germline lookup yields CDR1 MNHNY and CDR2 SVGAGI (reference sequence). CDR3 coding DNA: TGTGCCAGCAGTCTCCAGACAGGGGTCTACGAGCAGTACTTC. This codes for CASSLQTGVYEQYF.

The chain links TRBV5-1 to TRBJ2-7; TRBD1 aligns across 9 bases. The trim removed 0 bases at V and 6 bases at J, leaving 4 bases unmatched. The CDR3 sequence is 14 residues long. CDR1 and CDR2 from the germline V gene are SGHRS and YFSETQ. CDR3 sequence reads: CASSLADRGGEQYF. In DNA, the CDR3 is TGCGCCAGCAGCTTGGCGGACAGGGGAGGCGAGCAGTACTTC.

This clone came up once. The rearrangement uses TRBV11-1 and TRBJ2-7, with TRBD2 matching over 10 bases. V gave up 5 bases and J gave up 0 bases; unmatched junction bases: 4. In germline, CDR1 is SGHAT, CDR2 FQDESV (reference sequence). The CDR3 covers 15 residues. The CDR3 loop reads CASSPGLAISYEQYF. The CDR3 DNA reads as TGTGCCAGCAGCCCGGGACTAGCGATCTCCTACGAGCAGTACTTC. Full variable domain (rest looked up from reference TRBV11-1 and TRBJ2-7): EAEVAQSPRYKITEKSQAVAFWCDPISGHATLYWYRQILGQGPELLVQFQDESVVDDSQLPKDRFSAERLKGVDSTLKIQPAELGDSAMYLCASSPGLAISYEQYFGPGTRLTVT.

The chain couples TRBV2 to TRBJ1-4, with 12 bases fitting TRBD1. CDR1 SNHLY and CDR2 FYNNEI come from the germline V gene. CDR3 size: 18 residues. V gave up 5 bases and J gave up 8 bases; unmatched junction bases: 15. CDR3 sequence: CASSLETGTGGLWEKLFF. CDR3 in DNA: TGTGCCAGCAGTCTGGAAACCGGGACAGGGGGCCTATGGGAAAAACTGTTTTTT. The variable domain in full, completed from reference TRBV2 and TRBJ1-4, reads EPEVTQTPSHQVTQMGQEVILRCVPISNHLYFYWYRQILGQKVEFLVSFYNNEISEKSEIFDDQFSVERPDGSNFTLKIRSTKLEDSAMYFCASSLETGTGGLWEKLFFGSGTQLSVL.

The gene calls are TRBV7-3 and TRBJ2-5; 11 nucleotides align to TRBD2. Per the germline V gene, CDR1 is SGHTA and CDR2 is FQGTGA. The CDR3 runs to 14 residues. Trimming at V came to 6 bases and at J to 4 bases, leaving 4 bases not matched to a gene. This CDR3 is CASSFGLAGETQYF. The CDR3 DNA follows: TGTGCCAGCAGTTTTGGACTAGCGGGAGAGACCCAGTACTTC.

The genes are TRBV5-1 and TRBJ1-2; D might be TRBD1 (6 bases). The V gene's germline CDR1 is SGHRS and CDR2 YFSETQ. V shed 2 bases and J shed 2 bases, with 7 bases lying between them. This CDR3 comprises 13 residues. CDR3 sequence reads: CASSLGQNYGYTF. CDR3 bases: TGCGCCAGCAGCTTAGGACAGAACTATGGCTACACCTTC.